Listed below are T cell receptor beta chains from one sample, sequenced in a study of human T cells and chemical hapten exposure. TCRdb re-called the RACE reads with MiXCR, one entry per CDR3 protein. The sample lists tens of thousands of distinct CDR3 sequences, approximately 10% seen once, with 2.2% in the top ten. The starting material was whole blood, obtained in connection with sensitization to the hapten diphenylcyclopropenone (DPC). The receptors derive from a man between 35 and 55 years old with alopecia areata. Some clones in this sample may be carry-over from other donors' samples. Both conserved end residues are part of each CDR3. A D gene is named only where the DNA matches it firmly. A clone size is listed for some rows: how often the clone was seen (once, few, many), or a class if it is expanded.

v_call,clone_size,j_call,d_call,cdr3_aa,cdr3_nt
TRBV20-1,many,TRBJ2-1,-,CSVQSGTAYNEQFF,TGCAGTGTTCAAAGCGGGACAGCCTACAATGAGCAGTTCTTC
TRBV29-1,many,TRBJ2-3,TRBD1,CQGGESTDTQYF,TGTCAAGGGGGCGAAAGCACAGATACGCAGTATTTT
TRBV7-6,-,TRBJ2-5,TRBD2,CASSPNYEREGETQYF,TGTGCCAGCAGCCCTAATTATGAGCGGGAGGGTGAGACCCAGTACTTC
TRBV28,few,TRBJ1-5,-,CASSLQDQPQHF,TGTGCCAGCAGTTTACAGGACCAGCCCCAGCATTTT
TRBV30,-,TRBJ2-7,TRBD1,CAWTSMAGQGAEQYF,TGTGCCTGGACGAGTATGGCGGGACAGGGGGCCGAGCAGTACTTC
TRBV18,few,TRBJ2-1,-,CASSPLGGTPANEQFF,TGTGCCAGCTCACCACTTGGGGGGACGCCGGCCAATGAGCAGTTCTTC
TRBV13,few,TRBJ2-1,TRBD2,CASSLGGLAAEQFF,TGTGCCAGCAGCTTAGGTGGACTAGCGGCCGAGCAGTTCTTC
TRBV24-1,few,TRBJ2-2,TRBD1,CATSDLQGAGTGELFF,TGTGCCACCAGTGATTTGCAGGGGGCAGGCACCGGGGAGCTGTTTTTT
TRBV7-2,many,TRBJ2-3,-,CASRYSGAASTDTQYF,TGTGCCAGCAGGTACTCGGGGGCAGCCAGCACAGATACGCAGTATTTT
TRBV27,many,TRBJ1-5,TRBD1,CASRPIQGDNNQPQHF,TGTGCCAGCAGGCCGATACAGGGGGACAACAATCAGCCCCAGCATTTT
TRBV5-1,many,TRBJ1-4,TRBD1,CASRAQGGFGNEKLFF,TGCGCCAGCAGGGCACAGGGGGGCTTCGGTAATGAAAAACTGTTTTTT
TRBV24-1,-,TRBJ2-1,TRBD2,CATSENSGTSYNEQFF,TGTGCCACCAGTGAAAACAGCGGGACCTCCTACAATGAGCAGTTCTTC
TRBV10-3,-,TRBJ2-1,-,CAIIFRGQSYNEQFF,TGTGCCATCATATTTCGGGGGCAGTCCTACAATGAGCAGTTCTTC
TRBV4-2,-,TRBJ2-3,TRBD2,CASSQEVSGTSGRGNTQYF,TGTGCCAGCAGCCAAGAAGTGTCCGGGACTAGCGGGAGGGGAAATACGCAGTATTTT
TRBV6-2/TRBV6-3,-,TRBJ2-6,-,CASSLANVLTF,TGTGCCAGCAGCCTCGCCAACGTCCTGACTTTC
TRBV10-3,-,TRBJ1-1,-,CAITSSSASNTEAFF,TGTGCCATCACCTCTTCCTCAGCCAGCAACACTGAAGCTTTCTTT
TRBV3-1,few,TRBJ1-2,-,CASSQHGGEGYTF,TGTGCCAGCAGCCAGCACGGAGGTGAGGGCTACACCTTC
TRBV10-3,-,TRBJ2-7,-,CAIGARNYEQYF,TGTGCCATCGGTGCCAGGAACTACGAGCAGTACTTC
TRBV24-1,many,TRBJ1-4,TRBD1,CATSGTGMNEKLFF,TGTGCCACCAGTGGGACAGGGATGAACGAAAAACTGTTTTTT
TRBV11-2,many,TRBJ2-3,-,CASSFSPGAPDTQYF,TGTGCCAGCAGCTTTAGCCCCGGAGCCCCCGATACGCAGTATTTT
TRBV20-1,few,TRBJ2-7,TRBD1,CSVPNPGTGVEQYF,TGCAGTGTCCCGAATCCCGGGACAGGGGTTGAGCAGTACTTC
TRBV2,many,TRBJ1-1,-,CASKIDPVMEAFF,TGTGCCAGCAAAATAGACCCAGTTATGGAAGCTTTCTTT
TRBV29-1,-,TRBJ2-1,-,CSVVGQGINEQFF,TGCAGCGTTGTGGGTCAGGGTATAAATGAGCAGTTCTTC
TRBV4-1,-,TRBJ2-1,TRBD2,CASSQDFSRGLAGGSYNEQFF,TGCGCCAGCAGCCAAGATTTTTCCAGGGGACTAGCGGGAGGCTCCTACAATGAGCAGTTCTTC
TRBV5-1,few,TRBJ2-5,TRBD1,CASSNTGGGETQYF,TGCGCCAGCAGCAACACAGGGGGCGGGGAGACCCAGTACTTC
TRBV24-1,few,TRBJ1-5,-,CATSDQNQPQHF,TGTGCCACCAGTGACCAAAATCAGCCCCAGCATTTT
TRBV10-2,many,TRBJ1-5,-,CASTGGPEYNQPQHF,TGCGCCAGCACCGGGGGGCCGGAATACAATCAGCCCCAGCATTTT
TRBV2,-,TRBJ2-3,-,CASVGGTTDTQYF,TGTGCCAGCGTCGGCGGGACCACAGATACGCAGTATTTT
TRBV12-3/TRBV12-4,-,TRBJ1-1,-,CASSPPAEAFF,TGTGCCAGCAGTCCCCCCGCTGAAGCTTTCTTT
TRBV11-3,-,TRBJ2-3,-,CASSFVGVGTDTQYF,TGTGCCAGCAGCTTTGTCGGAGTCGGCACAGATACGCAGTATTTT
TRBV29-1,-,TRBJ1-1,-,CSVEENRVATEAFF,TGCAGCGTTGAAGAGAATAGGGTGGCCACTGAAGCTTTCTTT
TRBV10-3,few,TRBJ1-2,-,CAISESQGAHYGYTF,TGTGCCATCAGTGAGTCCCAGGGAGCTCACTATGGCTACACCTTC
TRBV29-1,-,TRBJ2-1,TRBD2,CSVEGLAGDDEQFF,TGCAGCGTTGAGGGACTAGCGGGAGATGATGAGCAGTTCTTC
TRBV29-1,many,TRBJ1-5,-,CSVGGEGKQPQHF,TGCAGCGTTGGTGGGGAAGGGAAACAGCCCCAGCATTTT
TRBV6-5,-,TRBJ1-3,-,CASSYTGALPGNTIYF,TGTGCCAGCAGTTACACAGGAGCCCTCCCTGGAAACACCATATATTTT
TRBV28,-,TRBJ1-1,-,CASSTTPEAFF,TGTGCCAGCAGCACAACTCCGGAAGCTTTCTTT
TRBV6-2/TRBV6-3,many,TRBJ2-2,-,CASSPLSKGELFF,TGTGCCAGCAGCCCCCTTAGTAAGGGGGAGCTGTTTTTT
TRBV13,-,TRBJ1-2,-,CASSPRTEYYGYTF,TGTGCCAGCAGCCCCCGGACAGAATACTATGGCTACACCTTC
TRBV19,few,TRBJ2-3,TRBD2,CASRVRGQRGTDTQYF,TGTGCCAGTAGGGTGAGAGGCCAGCGGGGTACAGATACGCAGTATTTT
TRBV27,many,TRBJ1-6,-,CASSSGFYSPLHF,TGTGCCAGCAGTTCAGGCTTTTATTCACCCCTCCACTTT
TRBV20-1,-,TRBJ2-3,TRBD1,CSARDLVAGGLYTDTQYF,TGCAGTGCTAGAGATTTAGTTGCAGGGGGCCTTTACACAGATACGCAGTATTTT
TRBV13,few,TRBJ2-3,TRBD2,CASSQSLAGVADTQYF,TGTGCCAGCAGCCAATCGCTAGCGGGAGTTGCAGATACGCAGTATTTT
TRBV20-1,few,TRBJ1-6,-,CSATPEVFWGSSPLHF,TGCAGTGCAACCCCCGAGGTCTTTTGGGGGAGCTCACCCCTCCACTTT
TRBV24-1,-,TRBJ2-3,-,CATSDGGEGTDTQYF,TGTGCCACCAGTGATGGCGGGGAGGGCACAGATACGCAGTATTTT
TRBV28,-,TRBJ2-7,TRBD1,CAITGATTYEQYF,TGTGCCATAACAGGGGCCACGACGTACGAGCAGTACTTC
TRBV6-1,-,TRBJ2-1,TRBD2,CASSDVLAPTSGRSLGNEQFF,TGTGCCAGCAGTGACGTTTTGGCCCCTACTAGCGGGAGGTCATTGGGCAATGAGCAGTTCTTC
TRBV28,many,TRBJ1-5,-,CASSLSGQGHQPQHF,TGTGCCAGCAGTTTATCTGGCCAGGGCCATCAGCCCCAGCATTTT
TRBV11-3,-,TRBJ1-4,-,CASSLTPFRTEQNEKLFF,TGTGCCAGCAGCTTGACACCCTTTAGGACAGAGCAGAATGAAAAACTGTTTTTT
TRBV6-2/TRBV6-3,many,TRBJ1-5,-,CASSYRDQPQHF,TGTGCCAGCAGTTACCGCGATCAGCCCCAGCATTTT
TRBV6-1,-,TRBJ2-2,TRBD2,CASNEPHLAGTGELFF,TGTGCCAGCAACGAACCCCATCTAGCGGGCACCGGGGAGCTGTTTTTT
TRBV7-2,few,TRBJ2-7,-,CASKPGHSSYEQYF,TGTGCCAGCAAACCGGGACACAGCTCCTACGAGCAGTACTTC
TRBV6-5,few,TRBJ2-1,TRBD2,CASSRGVSGSYNEQFF,TGTGCCAGCAGCCGGGGGGTATCAGGCTCCTACAATGAGCAGTTCTTC
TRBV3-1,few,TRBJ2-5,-,CASAQAETKETQYF,TGTGCCAGCGCCCAGGCCGAGACTAAGGAGACCCAGTACTTC
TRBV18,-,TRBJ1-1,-,CASSPPPGVNTEAFF,TGTGCCAGCTCACCACCTCCGGGAGTGAACACTGAAGCTTTCTTT
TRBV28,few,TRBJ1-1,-,CASGKTPLGSEAFF,TGTGCCAGCGGCAAGACTCCCCTTGGTTCTGAAGCTTTCTTT
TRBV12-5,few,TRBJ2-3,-,CASGLEGYTDTQYF,TGTGCTAGTGGTTTGGAGGGATACACAGATACGCAGTATTTT
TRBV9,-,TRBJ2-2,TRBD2,CASSPRLGTSSNTGELFF,TGTGCCAGCAGCCCTCGCCTGGGGACTAGCTCGAACACCGGGGAGCTGTTTTTT
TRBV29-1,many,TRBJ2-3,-,CSVEVWVGAVGDTQYF,TGCAGCGTTGAAGTCTGGGTGGGAGCGGTCGGAGATACGCAGTATTTT
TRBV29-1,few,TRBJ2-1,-,CSVGGEANYNEQFF,TGCAGCGTTGGAGGAGAAGCGAATTACAATGAGCAGTTCTTC